This T cell receptor (beta chain) stems from a study of PD-1 blockade in classical Hodgkin lymphoma. Study-wide results and caveats: TCR diversity at baseline was reported to be reduced in newly diagnosed patients relative to healthy donors. At C4D1, TCR diversity had climbed significantly for CD4+ cells, though not for CD8+ cells. Differences between repertoires have undefined causes, possibly disease activity or prior therapy. Complete responders possessed baseline diversity comparable to newly diagnosed patients.

Germline-derived CDR1 and CDR2 are SEHNR and FQNEAQ (reference sequence). V gave up 1 base and J gave up 2 bases, with 9 bases separating them. CDR3 length: 15 amino acids. As regards this clone: Its target is not known.

TCRdb keeps only in-frame clones here, not all; method: immunoSEQ multiplex PCR. This table has 9,500 to 14,000 clones, around 82% appearing once. Brentuximab vedotin exposure varied among the patients, all of whom had relapsed after autologous stem cell transplantation. Thawed PBMCs were the source of CD8+ T cells, obtained through magnetic negative selection. The sequencing used CD8+ T cells from blood, collected at baseline. The chain employs TRBV7-9 and TRBJ2-1; D possibly corresponds to TRBD2 (5 bases). The clonotype was recovered from a human donor with classical Hodgkin lymphoma. CDR3 sequence: CASSLVSGTYNEQFF. DNA of the CDR3: TGTGCCAGCAGCTTAGTATCCGGGACCTACAATGAGCAGTTCTTC.